What follows describes a single T cell receptor (beta chain). This sample is drawn from a study of OX40 agonist ivuxolimab in advanced cancers. Libraries were prepared by immunoSEQ multiplex PCR; TCRdb keeps only in-frame clonotypes and omits some of them. The sample yields 45,000 to 60,000 clones, 80% to 90% seen once. The CDR3 is 18 amino acids. V lost 0 bases to trimming and J lost 3 bases; unmatched junction nucleotides: 10. Germline loops: CDR1 SGHDT, CDR2 YYEEEE. Patients had blood sampled at baseline and again on cycle 4 day 1 and cycle 7 day 1. The sequence derives from an adult with an advanced solid tumor such as melanoma, head and neck, liver or kidney cancer. Sequencing was performed on CD4+ or CD8+ T cells sorted from blood, taken in a trial of the OX40 agonist ivuxolimab. The chain uses TRBV5-6 and TRBJ2-3, with 10 bases fitting TRBD2. CDR3 DNA: TGTGCCAGCAGCTTGGCTCTAGCGGGGGATGGTGGTACAGATACGCAGTATTTT. This encodes CASSLALAGDGGTDTQYF.